The 3 T cell receptor beta chains below come from one sample, sequenced in a study of tumor-infiltrating lymphocytes in primary liver carcinoma. Co-extraction of both nucleic acids (RNA and DNA) used about 18-34 mg of unsorted bulk tissue. The researchers produced TCR beta cDNA from approximately 550 ng total RNA with a constant-region primer. Each TCR beta library was derived from three nested multiplex PCR rounds that employed slightly modified ARM-PCR. TRBV1-TRBV30 forward and Cbeta reverse primers drove the first two roughly 10-cycle rounds. TCRdb re-called the multiplex PCR reads through MiXCR, storing one row per CDR3 protein. The table has roughly 80,000 distinct CDR3 sequences, about 75% seen once; the top ten hold roughly 25%. The sequencing sample was made of tumor-adjacent normal liver tissue. The origin of the receptors is a man aged 35 to 55 with primary liver carcinoma and hepatitis B virus infection.

This sequence joins TRBV7-2 and TRBJ2-3; 7 bases are a match to TRBD1. The CDR3 sequence is 18 residues long. Unmatched junction bases numbered 18, after V lost 5 bases and J lost 4 bases. Germline V CDR1 and CDR2: SGHTA, FQGNSA. The CDR3 region is CASSPLPCTGDLADTQYF. The CDR3, as DNA: TGTGCCAGCAGCCCATTGCCCTGTACAGGGGACCTCGCAGATACGCAGTATTTT.

Comment on this clonotype: The junction does not match germline at one end; this may be a read error. The J gene is TRBJ1-1, the V gene TRBV29-1; perhaps TRBD1 as D (5 bases). Germline lookup yields CDR1 SQVTM and CDR2 ANQGSEA. The CDR3 contains 15 residues. The CDR3 region is CSVAAGWVMNTEAFF. CDR3 DNA: TGCAGCGTTGCGGCAGGGTGGGTAATGAACACTGAAGCCTTCTTT.

In its sample, this clonotype was seen a few times. This sequence may be a read error, since a much larger clone differs from it by one base. Lacking the conserved final phenylalanine or tryptophan, this CDR3 likely reflects a read error. The rearrangement links TRBV28 to TRBJ2-7; D uncertain. Germline CDR1 MDHEN, CDR2 SYDVKM. The CDR3 totals 11 residues. The ends were cut back, 5 bases at V and 4 bases at J, with 6 bases in the middle. In nucleotides, the CDR3 is TGTGCCAGCAGTGTAAGGTACGAGCAGTACATC. It encodes CASSVRYEQYI.